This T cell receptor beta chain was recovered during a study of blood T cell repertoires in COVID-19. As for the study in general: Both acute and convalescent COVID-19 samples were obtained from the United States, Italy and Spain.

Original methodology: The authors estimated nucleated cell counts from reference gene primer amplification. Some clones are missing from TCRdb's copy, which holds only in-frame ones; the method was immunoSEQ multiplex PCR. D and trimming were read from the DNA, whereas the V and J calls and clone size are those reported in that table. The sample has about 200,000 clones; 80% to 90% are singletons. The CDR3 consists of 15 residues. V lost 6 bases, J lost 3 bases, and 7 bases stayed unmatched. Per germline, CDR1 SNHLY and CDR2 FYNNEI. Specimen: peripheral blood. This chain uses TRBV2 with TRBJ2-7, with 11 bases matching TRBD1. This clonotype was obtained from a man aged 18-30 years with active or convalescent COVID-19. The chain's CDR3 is CASSLRTGGNYEQYF. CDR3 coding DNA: TGTGCCAGCAGCCTAAGGACAGGGGGCAACTACGAGCAGTACTTC.